What follows is one TCR beta chain and its context. This entry comes from a study of monozygotic twins with inflammatory bowel disease. Addition of UMIs with a 6-nucleotide sample barcode was achieved by template switching. For both chains, the TCRalpha and TCRbeta cDNA went through two nested PCRs of approximately 16 and 10 cycles. TCRdb reprocessed the 5' RACE reads and keeps a single row for each CDR3 protein, giving no DNA. This sample's table reports just over 300,000 distinct CDR3 sequences. The CDR3 sequence is 15 residues long. The germline V gene has CDR1 SGHVS and CDR2 FQNEAQ. This clonotype was sampled from a human donor with ulcerative colitis or Crohn's disease, or a healthy co-twin of an affected twin (not recorded which). Sequencing was done on a sample of blood. The J gene is TRBJ2-3, the V gene TRBV7-8; there is no DNA to check the TCRdb D call of TRBD1. The CDR3 sequence: CASSDQGARLDTQYF.